Each of the 23 T cell receptor beta chains below was sequenced from the same sample in a study of T cells after yellow fever vaccination. Each CDR3 protein is one row after TCRdb ran MiXCR on the 5' RACE reads. The top ten clones hold 15% of a sample with some 670,000 distinct CDR3 sequences, 9% to 15% of them seen once. The sequences come from PBMCs, collected on the day of the yellow fever booster vaccination. Source of these receptors: a man younger than 45 who received the YFV17D yellow fever vaccine.

The sample holds a few counts of this clonotype. This sequence joins TRBV15 and TRBJ2-5, with D possibly being TRBD2 (6 bases). The V gene lost 6 bases and the J gene lost 1 base, with 12 bases spanning the gap. Germline V lookup: CDR1 LNHNV, CDR2 YYDKDF (reference sequence). The length of the CDR3 is 14 residues. The CDR3 sequence: CATSVEGPQETQYF. The CDR3, as DNA: TGTGCCACCAGTGTGGAGGGCCCCCAAGAGACCCAGTACTTC.

The chain couples TRBV3-1 to TRBJ2-7; tentatively, D is TRBD2 (6 bases). This CDR3 comprises 15 residues. V gave up 1 base and J gave up 3 bases, with 13 bases separating them. Looked up from germline, CDR1 is LGHDT and CDR2 is YNNKEL (reference sequence). The CDR3 DNA reads as TGTGCCAGCAGCCAAGGAGTCGCCGGGAGCTACGAGCAGTACTTC. Its protein is CASSQGVAGSYEQYF.

This clonotype was seen a few times. The chain links TRBV19 to TRBJ1-2; D is uncertain. The length of the CDR3 is 13 residues. Germline assignment: CDR1 LNHDA and CDR2 SQIVND (reference sequence). Trimming stripped 4 bases from V and 6 bases from J, with 12 bases between. CDR3: CASSTPLGNGYTF. Here the CDR3 DNA reads TGTGCCAGTAGTACCCCGCTTGGGAATGGCTACACCTTC.

V usage is TRBV21-1 and J usage is TRBJ2-1; TRBD1, as called in the table, went unchecked against the DNA. TRBV21-1 is termed a pseudogene. This CDR3 has 15 amino acids. This chain's CDR3 is CASSNSQGAKDEQFF. The CDR3 region has the DNA TGTGCCAGCAGCAACAGTCAGGGGGCGAAGGATGAGCAGTTCTTC.

The DNA for the CDR3 is TGTGCCAGCAGTTTAGGGGGGGGGACAGGGGATATGGACACTGAAGCTTTCTTT. Its translation is CASSLGGGTGDMDTEAFF. J is TRBJ1-1 and V is TRBV27, with TRBD1 identical over 10 bases. The germline gives CDR1 MNHEY, CDR2 SMNVEV (reference sequence). Trimming took 2 bases from V and 3 from J; bases not matched to a gene: 12. The CDR3 extends over 18 amino acids.

The chain employs TRBV7-8 and TRBJ2-3; the match to TRBD2 covers 13 bases. The germline V gene has CDR1 SGHVS and CDR2 FQNEAQ. V gave up 1 base and J gave up 3 bases; unmatched junction bases: 4. The CDR3 has 17 amino acids. CDR3 protein: CASSLDGTSGATDTQYF. CDR3 coding DNA: TGTGCCAGCAGCTTAGACGGGACTAGCGGGGCTACAGATACGCAGTATTTT.

The rearrangement joins TRBV10-3 to TRBJ1-1; 10 bases fit TRBD1. Germline CDR1 is ENHRY and CDR2 is SYGVKD. With 6 bases clipped from V and 1 base from J, the junction kept 2 bases outside the gene matches. The CDR3 consists of 14 residues. The CDR3 protein is CAIRGDRGNTEAFF. CDR3 bases: TGTGCCATCAGGGGGGACAGGGGGAACACTGAAGCTTTCTTT.

The V and J genes are TRBV20-1 and TRBJ2-2, with a weak D call TRBD2 (6 bases). V lost 2 bases, J lost 5 bases, and 15 bases lay in between. The CDR3 runs 15 residues. The germline V gene has CDR1 DFQATT and CDR2 SNEGSKA (reference sequence). CDR3 bases: TGCAGTGCTAGATGGCGGGAAATCGGAACCGGGGAGCTGTTTTTT. This codes for CSARWREIGTGELFF.

This chain's CDR3 is CASSVGGSSSNVLTF. The CDR3 bases are TGTGCCAGCAGCGTTGGCGGGAGCAGCTCCAACGTCCTGACTTTC. V gene TRBV9 combines with J gene TRBJ2-6; 7 bases are a match to TRBD2. Germline CDR1 SGDLS, CDR2 YYNGEE. V was clipped by 2 bases and J by 8 bases; unmatched bases: 7. The CDR3 runs to 15 residues.

This clonotype was picked up a small number of times. The rearrangement links TRBV20-1 to TRBJ1-2, with D perhaps matching TRBD1 (5 bases). This CDR3 is built from 14 residues. CDR1 and CDR2 from the germline V gene are DFQATT and SNEGSKA (reference sequence). V lost 5 bases to trimming and J lost 4 bases, with 17 bases between them. The CDR3 DNA reads TGCAGTGCTCCCGGGACTAAAAACGGCTATGGCTACACCTTC. Protein product: CSAPGTKNGYGYTF.

The chain combines TRBV11-2 with TRBJ2-1; TRBD1 matches 7 bases. V shed 4 bases, J shed 4 bases, and the junction held 4 bases outside the gene matches. The CDR3 contains 14 residues. The germline CDR1 and CDR2 sequences are SGHAT and FQNNGV. CDR3 sequence reads: CASSSGTDYNEQFF. The CDR3 DNA is TGTGCCAGCAGCTCCGGGACAGATTACAATGAGCAGTTCTTC. Together with reference TRBV11-2 and TRBJ2-1, the CDR3 gives the full variable domain: EAGVAQSPRYKIIEKRQSVAFWCNPISGHATLYWYQQILGQGPKLLIQFQNNGVVDDSQLPKDRFSAERLKGVDSTLKIQPAKLEDSAVYLCASSSGTDYNEQFFGPGTRLTVL.

V is TRBV29-1 and J is TRBJ1-3, with TRBD1 matching over 9 bases. The junction had 5 bases not matched to a gene; V was cut back by 4 bases and J by 4 bases. This CDR3 is 14 amino acids long. In germline, CDR1 is SQVTM, CDR2 ANQGSEA. The CDR3 bases are TGCAGCGTTGTCGGACAGGGGACAGGAAACACCATATATTTT. It specifies CSVVGQGTGNTIYF.

The chain combines TRBV2 with TRBJ1-2; D gene uncertain. CDR3 length: 12 amino acids. Looked up from germline, CDR1 is SNHLY and CDR2 is FYNNEI. V gave up 6 bases and J gave up 2 bases, with 7 bases separating them. DNA of the CDR3: TGTGCCAGCAGGAACACCAACTATGGCTACACCTTC. Translating gives CASRNTNYGYTF.

The table lists this clonotype with many counts. The chain links TRBV29-1 to TRBJ2-1; TRBD2 is a possible D gene (5 bases). The germline V and J ends were trimmed by 2 bases and 0 bases, with 17 bases remaining between them. The CDR3 has 17 residues. Germline values: CDR1 SQVTM, CDR2 ANQGSEA. CDR3 in DNA: TGCAGCGTTGAAAGGGTCTTGGCGGGTAGCTCCTACAATGAGCAGTTCTTC. Translation: CSVERVLAGSSYNEQFF.

The V call is TRBV27, the J call TRBJ2-3, with 8 positions matching TRBD2. The CDR3 has 16 residues. From germline, CDR1 is MNHEY and CDR2 SMNVEV (reference sequence). V shed 0 bases, J shed 7 bases, and the junction held 9 bases outside the gene matches. CDR3 in DNA: TGTGCCAGCAGTTTATCGACGGGAGGGCCCCTGAATACGCAGTATTTT. Translation gives CASSLSTGGPLNTQYF.

This sequence joins TRBV3-1 and TRBJ2-7; TRBD1 might be the D (6 bases). CDR3 length equals 14 residues. Germline CDR1 is LGHDT and CDR2 is YNNKEL (reference sequence). Trimming cost V 1 base and J 2 bases, with 9 bases left between them. CDR3 bases: TGTGCCAGCAGCCAAGCCGGACAGACCTACGAGCAGTACTTC. Translated: CASSQAGQTYEQYF.

The chain has TRBV20-1 and TRBJ2-1; D remains ambiguous. The CDR3 runs to 15 residues. Germline V gene lookup returns CDR1 DFQATT and CDR2 SNEGSKA (reference sequence). V was clipped by 3 bases and J by 1 base, with 13 bases between them. The CDR3 spells CSARSPTLSYNEQFF. For the CDR3, the DNA is TGCAGTGCTAGGTCTCCCACTCTTTCCTACAATGAGCAGTTCTTC.

This chain's CDR3 is CASRSTIGEGWETQYF. Here the CDR3 DNA reads TGTGCCAGCAGGTCGACGATCGGGGAGGGGTGGGAGACCCAGTACTTC. The chain joins TRBV27 to TRBJ2-5, with 7 bases matching TRBD2. Germline assignment: CDR1 MNHEY and CDR2 SMNVEV (reference sequence). The junction had 15 bases not matched to a gene; V was cut back by 6 bases and J by 5 bases. This CDR3 has 16 amino acids.

This clonotype appeared a few times. The chain employs TRBV12-3 or TRBV12-4 and TRBJ1-5; 7 bases fit TRBD1. The CDR3 extends over 15 amino acids. V lost 3 bases to trimming and J lost 1 base; unmatched junction nucleotides: 3. This CDR3 is CASSFLDRSNQPQHF. The CDR3 region has the DNA TGTGCCAGCAGTTTCCTGGACAGGAGCAATCAGCCCCAGCATTTT.

This clonotype was observed a handful of times. The chain has TRBV5-6 and TRBJ2-7; TRBD1 matches at 9 bases. The CDR3 runs 18 residues. Germline V gene lookup returns CDR1 SGHDT and CDR2 YYEEEE. Trimming took 4 bases from V and 2 from J; bases not matched to a gene: 16. The CDR3 here is CASSLGLGTGLETYEQYF. As DNA, the CDR3 is TGTGCCAGCAGCCTCGGACTCGGGACAGGGCTCGAGACCTACGAGCAGTACTTC.

This chain connects TRBV4-3 to TRBJ2-1; 9 nucleotides agree with TRBD2. This CDR3 contains 20 residues. With 3 bases clipped from V and 0 bases from J, the junction kept 15 bases outside the gene matches. Germline V gene sequence: CDR1 LGHNA, CDR2 YSLEER. In nucleotides, the CDR3 is TGCGCCAGCAGCCATCTAACCCGTGCGCTAGCGGGAAGCTCCTACAATGAGCAGTTCTTC. It codes for CASSHLTRALAGSSYNEQFF.

This clonotype came up a few times. The chain is built from TRBV28 and TRBJ2-3; 11 bases agree with TRBD2. The V gene's germline CDR1 is MDHEN and CDR2 SYDVKM. The length of the CDR3 is 14 residues. V trimming: 7 bases; J trimming: 11 bases; junction bases outside the gene matches: 11. Here the CDR3 reads CASNLLAGEGVQYF. CDR3 nucleotide sequence: TGTGCCAGCAACCTACTAGCGGGAGAGGGTGTGCAGTATTTT.

CDR3 sequence reads: CASSPPGVVETQYF. CDR3 in DNA: TGTGCCAGCAGTCCTCCGGGAGTCGTAGAGACCCAGTACTTC. This chain connects TRBV12-3 or TRBV12-4 to TRBJ2-5; perhaps TRBD2 as D (6 bases). There are 14 residues in the CDR3. The V end lost 5 bases, the J end lost 4 bases, and 14 bases lay between the germline ends.